These 15 T cell receptor beta chains were sequenced from one sample in a study of tumour-infiltrating T cells in Burkitt lymphoma. Sequencing used immunoSEQ multiplex PCR; TCRdb keeps in-frame clones, though not all of them. The data hold 750 to 1,000 clones, with more than 70% observed a single time. Input material: tumor tissue. The receptors shown here come from a human donor with Burkitt lymphoma. Some clones in this sample may be carry-over from other donors' samples.

The chain has TRBV16 and TRBJ1-5; no clear D. The V gene's germline CDR1 is KGHSY and CDR2 FQNENV. The CDR3 contains 12 residues. V dropped 4 bases and J dropped 3 bases, with 4 bases sitting between them. CDR3 bases: TGTGCCAGCAGCCGATACAATCAGCCCCAGCATTTT. This translates into CASSRYNQPQHF.

The sample holds a few counts of this clone. The chain has TRBV6-5 and TRBJ1-1, with D unresolved. V was cut by 6 bases and J by 2 bases, with 13 bases left in between. The CDR3 extends over 14 amino acids. Germline CDR1 is MNHEY and CDR2 is SVGAGI. CDR3 in amino acids: CASSTDGFNTEAFF. As DNA, the CDR3 is TGTGCCAGCAGCACCGACGGATTTAACACTGAAGCTTTCTTT.

CDR3: CASSSPRGQGFNEQYF. Written as DNA, the CDR3 is TGTGCCAGCAGCTCCCCTCGAGGACAGGGGTTCAACGAGCAGTACTTC. The V call is TRBV7-2, the J call TRBJ2-7; 9 bases fit TRBD1. V gave up 4 bases and J gave up 5 bases; unmatched junction bases: 12. The CDR3 is 16 amino acids. CDR1 is SGHTA and CDR2 is FQGNSA in the germline V gene.

The chain couples TRBV2 to TRBJ2-1; 14 nucleotides match TRBD2. CDR3 length equals 15 residues. Germline V gene lookup returns CDR1 SNHLY and CDR2 FYNNEI. Trimming at V came to 2 bases and at J to 9 bases, leaving 3 bases not matched to a gene. CDR3 sequence: CASSEPGLAGVEQFF. DNA for the CDR3: TGTGCCAGCAGTGAACCGGGACTAGCGGGAGTTGAGCAGTTCTTC.

The chain couples TRBV10-3 to TRBJ2-3; perhaps TRBD1 as D (5 bases). Trimming stripped 4 bases from V and 1 base from J, with 9 bases between. CDR1 and CDR2 from the germline V gene are ENHRY and SYGVKD. This CDR3 has 14 residues. CDR3 sequence: CAISASGRTDTQYF. CDR3 sequence (DNA): TGTGCCATCAGTGCTTCAGGGCGCACAGATACGCAGTATTTT.

The V and J genes are TRBV11-3 and TRBJ2-1; D is perhaps TRBD2 (6 bases). V lost 1 base to trimming and J lost 8 bases, with 12 bases between them. This CDR3 spans 14 amino acids. CDR1 is SGHNT, CDR2 YENEEA, per germline. The CDR3 DNA reads as TGTGCCAGCAGCTTAGCGGGAGTTCGGGATGAGCAGTTCTTC. Protein sequence: CASSLAGVRDEQFF.

This clone turned up a few times. The CDR3 loop reads CASSAGLGLGEKLFF. In DNA form, the CDR3 reads TGTGCCAGCAGTGCGGGGTTGGGGCTAGGTGAAAAACTGTTTTTT. This sequence joins TRBV6-1 and TRBJ1-4, with a weak D call TRBD1 (5 bases). Germline values: CDR1 MNHNS, CDR2 SASEGT. This CDR3 has 15 amino acids. Trimming pared 4 bases from V and 7 bases from J, leaving 16 bases between.

This clone showed up just once. This chain links TRBV5-4 with TRBJ2-2; perhaps TRBD2 as D (6 bases). The CDR3 totals 14 residues. From germline, CDR1 is SGHNT and CDR2 YYREEE (reference sequence). V was pared by 2 bases and J by 8 bases, with 13 bases between. The CDR3 region has the DNA TGTGCCAGCAGCTTTGGGGGAGGCTCAGGGGAGCTGTTTTTT. Its protein product is CASSFGGGSGELFF. Full variable domain (remainder filled in from reference TRBV5-4 and TRBJ2-2): ETGVTQSPTHLIKTRGQQVTLRCSSQSGHNTVSWYQQALGQGPQFIFQYYREEENGRGNFPPRFSGLQFPNYSSELNVNALELDDSALYLCASSFGGGSGELFFGEGSRLTVL.

This clone was found once. V is TRBV5-1 and J is TRBJ2-7, with 7 bases fitting TRBD2. Trimming at V came to 3 bases and at J to 0 bases, leaving 6 bases not matched to a gene. CDR3 size: 15 residues. The germline V gene encodes CDR1 SGHRS and CDR2 YFSETQ. The CDR3 is CASSWGGGSSYEQYF. As DNA, the CDR3 is TGCGCCAGCAGCTGGGGAGGCGGGAGCTCCTACGAGCAGTACTTC.

This clone was seen once. The rearrangement uses TRBV5-1 and TRBJ1-1; 8 nucleotides match TRBD1. This CDR3 has 15 amino acids. V shed 5 bases, J shed 1 base, and the junction held 7 bases outside the gene matches. From germline, CDR1 is SGHRS and CDR2 YFSETQ. CDR3 residues: CASSYAGGPNTEAFF. The CDR3 DNA follows: TGCGCCAGCAGTTATGCAGGGGGCCCGAACACTGAAGCTTTCTTT.

The chain carries TRBV4-1 and TRBJ2-2; 7 nucleotides match TRBD2. CDR1 MGHRA and CDR2 YSYEKL come from the germline V gene. This CDR3 has 17 residues. The J segment lost 6 bases and the V segment lost 4 bases, leaving 14 bases of the junction unmatched. CDR3 region: CASSRNQGGGWPGELFF. CDR3 in DNA: TGCGCCAGCAGCCGAAACCAAGGCGGGGGATGGCCCGGGGAGCTGTTTTTT.

The V call is TRBV6-5, the J call TRBJ1-2; D is possibly TRBD1 (5 bases). The germline V and J ends were trimmed by 6 bases and 8 bases, with 13 bases remaining between them. The CDR3 runs 12 residues. In germline, CDR1 is MNHEY, CDR2 SVGAGI. CDR3 sequence (DNA): TGTGCCAGCAGCAAAGACAGAGGCGGCTACACCTTC. It translates to CASSKDRGGYTF.

This chain joins TRBV6-1 and TRBJ2-7, with 8 positions matching TRBD2. The CDR3 contains 14 residues. CDR1 is MNHNS and CDR2 is SASEGT in the germline V gene. V shed 4 bases and J 3 bases; nucleotides not matched to a gene: 5. The DNA of the CDR3 is TGTGCCAGCAGTGTAGGGCTAGCGGGCTACGAGCAGTACTTC. Its protein is CASSVGLAGYEQYF.

V usage is TRBV2 and J usage is TRBJ2-3; D is uncertain. This CDR3 has 16 residues. Looked up from germline, CDR1 is SNHLY and CDR2 is FYNNEI. Trimming cost V 1 base and J 2 bases, with 13 bases left between them. CDR3 in DNA: TGTGCCAGCAGTGAAGGGGCCCGGAGTACCACAGATACGCAGTATTTT. Translating gives CASSEGARSTTDTQYF.

The chain has TRBV7-8 and TRBJ2-1, with 7 bases aligning to TRBD1. J was trimmed by 4 bases and V by 5 bases; bases with no gene match: 8. Germline lookup yields CDR1 SGHVS and CDR2 FQNEAQ. The CDR3 runs 15 residues. CDR3: CASSEGSRGYNEQFF. DNA for the CDR3: TGTGCCAGCAGCGAAGGGAGCAGGGGGTACAATGAGCAGTTCTTC.